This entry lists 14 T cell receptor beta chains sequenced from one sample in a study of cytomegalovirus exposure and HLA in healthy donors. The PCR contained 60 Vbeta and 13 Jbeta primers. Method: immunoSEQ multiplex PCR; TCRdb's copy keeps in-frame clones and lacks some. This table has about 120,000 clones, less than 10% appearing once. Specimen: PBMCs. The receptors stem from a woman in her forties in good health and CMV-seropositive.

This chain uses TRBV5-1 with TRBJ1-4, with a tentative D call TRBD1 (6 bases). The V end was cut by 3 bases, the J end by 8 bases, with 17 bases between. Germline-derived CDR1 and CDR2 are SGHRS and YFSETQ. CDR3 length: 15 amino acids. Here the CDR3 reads CASSSTGLEYEKLFF. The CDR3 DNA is TGCGCCAGCAGCTCCACAGGGCTCGAGTACGAAAAACTGTTTTTT.

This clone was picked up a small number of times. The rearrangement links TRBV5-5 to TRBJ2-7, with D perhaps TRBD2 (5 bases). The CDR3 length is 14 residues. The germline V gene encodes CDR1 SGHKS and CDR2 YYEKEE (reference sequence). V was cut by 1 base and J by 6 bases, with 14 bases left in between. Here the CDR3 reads CASSLWLANLEQYF. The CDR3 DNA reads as TGTGCCAGCAGCTTGTGGCTAGCCAACCTCGAGCAGTACTTC.

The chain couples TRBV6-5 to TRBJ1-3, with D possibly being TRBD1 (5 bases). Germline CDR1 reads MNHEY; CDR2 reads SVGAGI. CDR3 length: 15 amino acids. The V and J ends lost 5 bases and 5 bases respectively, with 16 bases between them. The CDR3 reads CASSPRPAGRNTIYF. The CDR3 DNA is TGTGCCAGCAGTCCCAGGCCAGCAGGGCGAAACACCATATATTTT.

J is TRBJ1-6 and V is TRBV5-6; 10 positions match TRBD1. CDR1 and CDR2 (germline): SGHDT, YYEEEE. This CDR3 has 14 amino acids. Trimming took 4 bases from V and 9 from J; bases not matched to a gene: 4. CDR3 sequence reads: CASSPGTGVSPLHF. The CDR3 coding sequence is TGTGCCAGCAGCCCGGGGACAGGGGTTTCACCCCTCCACTTT.

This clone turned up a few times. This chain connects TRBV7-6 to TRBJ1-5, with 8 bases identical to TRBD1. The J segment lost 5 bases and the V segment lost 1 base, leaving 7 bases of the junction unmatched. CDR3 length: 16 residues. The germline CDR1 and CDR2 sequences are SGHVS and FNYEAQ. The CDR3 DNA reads TGTGCCAGCAGCTTAGTCGCCAGGGGGCTTGATCAGCCCCAGCATTTT. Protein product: CASSLVARGLDQPQHF. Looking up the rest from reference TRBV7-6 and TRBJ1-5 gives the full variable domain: GAGVSQSPRYKVTKRGQDVALRCDPISGHVSLYWYRQALGQGPEFLTYFNYEAQQDKSGLPNDRFSAERPEGSISTLTIQRTEQRDSAMYRCASSLVARGLDQPQHFGDGTRLSIL.

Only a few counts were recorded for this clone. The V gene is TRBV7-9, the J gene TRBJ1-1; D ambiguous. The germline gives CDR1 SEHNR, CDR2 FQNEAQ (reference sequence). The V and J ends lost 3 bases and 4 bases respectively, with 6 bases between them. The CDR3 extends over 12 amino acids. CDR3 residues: CASSLGPTEAFF. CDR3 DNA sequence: TGTGCCAGCAGCTTGGGCCCCACTGAAGCTTTCTTT. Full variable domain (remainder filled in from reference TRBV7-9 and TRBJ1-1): DTGVSQNPRHKITKRGQNVTFRCDPISEHNRLYWYRQTLGQGPEFLTYFQNEAQLEKSRLLSDRFSAERPKGSFSTLEIQRTEQGDSAMYLCASSLGPTEAFFGQGTRLTVV.

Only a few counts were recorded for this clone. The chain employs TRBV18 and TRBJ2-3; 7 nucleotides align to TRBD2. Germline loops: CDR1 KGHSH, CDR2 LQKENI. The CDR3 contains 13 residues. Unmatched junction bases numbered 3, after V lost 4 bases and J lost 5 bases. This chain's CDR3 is CASSLSGEDTQYF. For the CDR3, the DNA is TGTGCCAGCTCACTGAGCGGGGAAGATACGCAGTATTTT.

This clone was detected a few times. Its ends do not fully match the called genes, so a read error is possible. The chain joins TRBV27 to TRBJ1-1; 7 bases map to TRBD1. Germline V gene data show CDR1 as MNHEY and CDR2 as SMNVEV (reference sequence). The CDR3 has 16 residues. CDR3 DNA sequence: TGTGCCAGCAGTTTATCGGTGGACAGGTTGAACCCTGAAGCTTTCTTT. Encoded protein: CASSLSVDRLNPEAFF.

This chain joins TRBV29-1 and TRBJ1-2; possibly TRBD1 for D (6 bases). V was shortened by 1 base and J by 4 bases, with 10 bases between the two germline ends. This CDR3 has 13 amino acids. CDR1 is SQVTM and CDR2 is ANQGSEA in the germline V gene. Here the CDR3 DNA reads TGCAGCGTTGAAGCACAGGGCCCCTATGGCTACACCTTC. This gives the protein CSVEAQGPYGYTF.

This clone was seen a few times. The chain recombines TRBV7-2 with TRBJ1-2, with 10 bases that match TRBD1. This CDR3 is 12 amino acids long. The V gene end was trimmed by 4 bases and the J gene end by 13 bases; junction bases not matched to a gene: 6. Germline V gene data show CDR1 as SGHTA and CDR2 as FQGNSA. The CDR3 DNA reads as TGTGCCAGCAGCTCACCGGGACAGGGGTTCACCTTC. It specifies CASSSPGQGFTF.

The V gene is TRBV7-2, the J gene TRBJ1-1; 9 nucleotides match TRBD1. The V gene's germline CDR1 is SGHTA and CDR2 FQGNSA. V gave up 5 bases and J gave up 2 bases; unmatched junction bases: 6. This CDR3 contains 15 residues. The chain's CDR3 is CASSAPGQGNTEAFF. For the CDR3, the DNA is TGTGCCAGCAGCGCCCCGGGACAGGGAAACACTGAAGCTTTCTTT.

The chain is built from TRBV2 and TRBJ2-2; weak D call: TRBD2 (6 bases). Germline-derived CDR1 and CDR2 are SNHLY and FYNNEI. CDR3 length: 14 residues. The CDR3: CAGRREVVSGELFF. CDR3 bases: TGTGCGGGGAGGAGGGAAGTAGTTTCCGGGGAGCTGTTTTTT.

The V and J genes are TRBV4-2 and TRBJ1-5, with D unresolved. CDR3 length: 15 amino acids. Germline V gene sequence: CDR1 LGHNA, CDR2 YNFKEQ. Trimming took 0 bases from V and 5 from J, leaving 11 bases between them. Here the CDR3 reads CASSQDGESYQPQHF. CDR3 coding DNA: TGTGCCAGCAGCCAAGATGGGGAGAGCTATCAGCCCCAGCATTTT.

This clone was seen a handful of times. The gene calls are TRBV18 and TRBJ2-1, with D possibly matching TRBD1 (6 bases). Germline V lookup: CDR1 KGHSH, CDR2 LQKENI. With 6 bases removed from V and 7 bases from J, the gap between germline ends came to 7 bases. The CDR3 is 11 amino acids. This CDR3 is CASSRGNEQFF. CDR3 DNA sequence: TGTGCCAGCTCCAGGGGAAATGAGCAGTTCTTC.